This note documents a single T cell receptor (beta chain) sequence. This clonotype has a count of ten or more. Its antigen is currently not known. One base away there is no much larger clone; base qualities are not given. From the germline V gene (reference sequence), CDR1 is LNHNV and CDR2 is YYDKDF. Germline trimming: 3 bases from V, 4 bases from J; junction bases outside gene matches: 10. The CDR3 contains 17 residues, cysteine and phenylalanine counted. Only the CDR3 DNA stays, 51 bases, in frame from base 1. Library creation used PCR. This sample was sequenced with an Illumina HiSeq 2500. To normalize quantification of the TCRbeta repertoire, the TCR libraries were built with molecular barcoding that relied on unique molecular identifiers. The raw public reads went through TCRdb reprocessing: fastp at Q25, MiXCR clone calling, in-frame beta chains kept. Here each entry gathers all rows of one CDR3 protein and keeps the most common genes and DNA. The sample table shows around 700,000 distinct CDR3 sequences, and approximately 14% are seen once. In total, the top ten clones hold 0.79% of the sample.

This specimen belongs to a study of T-cell reconstitution after alpha-beta-depleted transplantation in children (TCRdb year 2016). At the level of the whole study: T-cell immune reconstitution after TCRalphabeta/CD19-depleted allogeneic hematopoietic cell transplantation in children was quantitatively tracked in the study by means of TCR repertoire profiling. The full study reports these points: About two months after transplant, the apparently early recovery of alphabetaT-cell counts reportedly depended on just several hundred clones that had expanded rapidly and came from non-depleted graft cells. The high TCRbeta diversity at day 60 in some patients was ascribed to recipient T cells and intrathymic progenitors that had survived conditioning. Hyperexpanded clone frequencies declined over subsequent months; after one year, T-cell counts and TCRbeta diversity were mostly attributed to newly produced T cells.

The sample's treatment or condition label, in plain terms: allogeneic hematopoietic cell transplantation with graft depleted of TCRalphabeta T cells and CD19 B cells. TCRalphabeta/CD19-depleted allogeneic hematopoietic cell grafts were given to the transplant recipients, all of whom were children. The chain links TRBV15 with TRBJ2-5; 11 of the junction bases match TRBD2. The sequencing here drew on PBMCs, taken before TCRalphabeta/CD19-depleted stem cell transplant. This clonotype was sampled from a girl aged 2-10 years with congenital amegakaryocytic thrombocytopenia, due to receive a stem cell transplant. The CDR3 protein: CATSSLFAGTSGETQYF. The sequenced DNA: TGTGCCACCAGCAGCCTCTTCGCTGGGACTAGCGGAGAGACCCAGTACTTC.